This TCR beta chain came from a study of blood T cell repertoires in COVID-19. The germline V gene has CDR1 MGHRA and CDR2 YSYEKL. J lost 0 bases, V lost 4 bases, and 11 bases had no gene match. This CDR3 is 17 amino acids long. In the study's own analysis: Cell counts per sample came from amplifying reference gene primers. Data came from immunoSEQ multiplex PCR; TCRdb stores just in-frame clones and leaves some out. D and trimming come from the DNA, and the V and J calls and clone size come from that table. The repertoire includes about 280,000 clones, approximately 89% of them detected once, and over 8.5% sits in the top ten.

The genes are TRBV4-1 and TRBJ1-1; 7 bases agree with TRBD1. This TCR came from a woman in her twenties or thirties with COVID-19, enrolled during active disease. What was sequenced was peripheral blood. The CDR3 sequence is CASSPTLQGEMNTEAFF. Written as DNA, the CDR3 is TGCGCCAGCAGCCCCACCCTGCAGGGGGAGATGAACACTGAAGCTTTCTTT.